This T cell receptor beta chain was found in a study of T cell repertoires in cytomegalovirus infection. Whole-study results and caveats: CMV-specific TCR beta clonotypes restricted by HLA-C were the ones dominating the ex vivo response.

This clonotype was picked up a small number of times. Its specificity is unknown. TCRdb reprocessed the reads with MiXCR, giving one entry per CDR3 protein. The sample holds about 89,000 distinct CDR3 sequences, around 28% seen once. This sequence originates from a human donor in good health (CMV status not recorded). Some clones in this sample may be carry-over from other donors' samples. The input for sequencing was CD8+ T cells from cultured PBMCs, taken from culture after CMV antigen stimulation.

CDR3 in amino acids: CASSQGWGNEQFF. CDR3 bases: TGTGCCAGCAGCCAAGGGTGGGGCAATGAGCAGTTCTTC. The chain links TRBV3-1 to TRBJ2-1; D is uncertain. In germline, CDR1 is LGHDT, CDR2 YNNKEL (reference sequence). CDR3 length equals 13 residues. Trimming took 1 base from V and 6 from J, leaving 7 bases between them.